These 13 T cell receptor beta chains came from one sample sequenced in a study of OX40 agonist ivuxolimab in advanced cancers. The protocol was immunoSEQ multiplex PCR, while the TCRdb copy is restricted to in-frame clones and leaves out a portion. The sample holds roughly 80,000 clones, roughly 85% seen once. The starting material was CD4+ or CD8+ T cells sorted from blood, obtained in a trial of the OX40 agonist ivuxolimab. The source of these receptors is an adult with an advanced solid tumor such as melanoma, head and neck, liver or kidney cancer.

The J gene is TRBJ2-5, the V gene TRBV2; 8 bases fit TRBD1. The J call is doubtful: the DNA matches TRBJ2-7 better. Germline V gene lookup returns CDR1 SNHLY and CDR2 FYNNEI. The CDR3 extends over 14 amino acids. DNA of the CDR3: TGTGCCAGCAGTGTTGACAGGGGTCAACGCGAGCAGTACTTC. It translates to CASSVDRGQREQYF.

This clone was seen only once. V usage is TRBV12-5 and J usage is TRBJ2-1; 13 nucleotides align to TRBD2. The CDR3 is 15 amino acids. CDR1 and CDR2 from the germline V gene are LGHNT and FRNRAP. Unmatched junction bases numbered 4, after V lost 2 bases and J lost 9 bases. CDR3 coding DNA: TGTGCTAGTGGTTTGACTAGCGGGGGGGCCGGTGAGCAGTTCTTC. Its protein product is CASGLTSGGAGEQFF.

The V and J genes are TRBV2 and TRBJ2-2; 9 nucleotides line up with TRBD2. V shed 4 bases, J shed 6 bases, and the junction held 12 bases outside the gene matches. The CDR3 runs to 17 residues. Germline V lookup: CDR1 SNHLY, CDR2 FYNNEI. In nucleotides, the CDR3 is TGTGCCAGCAGTGGCCCTCTGGCGGGGGGGCGTTCCGGGGAGCTGTTTTTT. It yields the protein CASSGPLAGGRSGELFF.

The chain employs TRBV7-9 and TRBJ2-5; D gene uncertain. The V and J ends lost 5 bases and 1 base respectively, with 8 bases between them. From germline, CDR1 is SEHNR and CDR2 FQNEAQ (reference sequence). The CDR3 has 13 amino acids. CDR3 sequence: CASSPQPQETQYF. As DNA, the CDR3 is TGTGCCAGCAGCCCGCAGCCCCAAGAGACCCAGTACTTC.

This chain uses TRBV7-2 with TRBJ1-2; D possibly corresponds to TRBD1 (5 bases). V shed 1 base and J shed 5 bases, with 5 bases lying between them. In germline, CDR1 is SGHTA, CDR2 FQGNSA. The CDR3 runs 12 residues. The CDR3 spells CASSLGTYGYTF. CDR3 in DNA: TGTGCCAGCAGCTTAGGGACATATGGCTACACCTTC.

This chain joins TRBV10-3 and TRBJ1-5; D unclear. Germline loops: CDR1 ENHRY, CDR2 SYGVKD. The length of the CDR3 is 13 residues. The V and J ends lost 11 bases and 0 bases respectively, with 11 bases between them. This CDR3 is CAARADSNQPQHF. Here the CDR3 DNA reads TGTGCCGCCCGGGCAGATAGCAATCAGCCCCAGCATTTT.

The sample holds a few counts of this clone. The gene calls are TRBV30 and TRBJ1-2, with D possibly matching TRBD1 (5 bases). CDR1 is GTSNPN and CDR2 is SVGIG in the germline V gene (reference sequence). V was trimmed by 0 bases and J by 4 bases, leaving 12 bases between them. The CDR3 has 14 residues. CDR3 coding DNA: TGTGCCTGGAGTGTACTGGGGGGGGGCTATGGCTACACCTTC. Translating gives CAWSVLGGGYGYTF.

V usage is TRBV19 and J usage is TRBJ2-1; D unresolved. CDR1 and CDR2 from the germline V gene are LNHDA and SQIVND (reference sequence). V lost 3 bases and J 0 bases, leaving 15 bases between the germline ends. This CDR3 has 17 amino acids. CDR3 nucleotides: TGTGCCAGTAGTATCTCTGGCGGTTCTAGCTCCTACAATGAGCAGTTCTTC. Protein: CASSISGGSSSYNEQFF.

CDR3: CASSLIGHTEAFF. CDR3 coding DNA: TGCGCCAGCAGCTTGATAGGGCACACTGAAGCTTTCTTT. The V gene is TRBV5-1, the J gene TRBJ1-1, with D uncertain. Germline V gives CDR1 SGHRS, CDR2 YFSETQ. There are 13 residues in the CDR3. Trimming took off 1 base at V and 3 bases at J, with 7 bases between the two ends.

This sequence joins TRBV7-2 and TRBJ1-2, with 8 bases matching TRBD1. The CDR3 sequence is 13 residues long. Germline V gives CDR1 SGHTA, CDR2 FQGNSA. The J segment lost 7 bases and the V segment lost 5 bases, leaving 6 bases of the junction unmatched. The CDR3 sequence: CASSPQGALGYTF. In DNA, the CDR3 is TGTGCCAGCAGCCCCCAGGGGGCGCTTGGCTACACCTTC.

This sequence joins TRBV27 and TRBJ2-3; D gene unclear. Germline lookup yields CDR1 MNHEY and CDR2 SMNVEV (reference sequence). This CDR3 is 12 amino acids long. Deletions cut 4 bases from V and 4 bases from J, with 6 bases between. CDR3 coding DNA: TGTGCCAGCAGTTATTGGCCAGATACGCAGTATTTT. It translates to CASSYWPDTQYF.

The CDR3 coding sequence is TGTGCCTGGCGCCGGGGTGGCTACACCTTC. Translation gives CAWRRGGYTF. The chain combines TRBV30 with TRBJ1-2; D gene uncertain. Trimming removed 5 bases from V and 7 bases from J, with 8 bases in between. The CDR3 is 10 amino acids. Germline loops: CDR1 GTSNPN, CDR2 SVGIG (reference sequence).

This clone showed up just once. The V call is TRBV7-8, the J call TRBJ2-5; TRBD2 matches at 13 bases. CDR1 is SGHVS, CDR2 FQNEAQ, per germline. V was clipped by 4 bases and J by 5 bases; unmatched bases: 10. The CDR3 sequence is 17 residues long. The CDR3 here is CASSSGLAGVLGETQYF. In DNA, the CDR3 is TGTGCCAGCAGCTCAGGACTAGCGGGGGTTTTAGGCGAGACCCAGTACTTC.